The sequence of this T cell receptor beta chain was determined in a study of beta chain features in type 1 diabetes. Study-level points and caveats: TCRB CDR3s from Type 1 diabetes patients were moderately but significantly shorter in all four CD4+ subsets.

With regard to this clone: Its antigen is still unknown.

The authors reverse transcribed all of the isolated RNA, so sequencing captured expressed TCRB transcripts. Method: immunoSEQ multiplex PCR; TCRdb's copy keeps in-frame clones and lacks some. The sample has around 650,000 clones; 9.5% to 15% are singletons. CDR3 length: 15 amino acids. V was clipped by 1 base and J by 5 bases, with 15 bases between them. Germline assignment: CDR1 SGHRS and CDR2 YFSETQ. This TCR came from a young man with type 1 diabetes. Sequencing used naive CD4+ T cells from blood. The rearrangement joins TRBV5-1 to TRBJ2-5; tentatively, D is TRBD1 (6 bases). The CDR3 region is CASSLRDITRETQYF. The CDR3 DNA is TGCGCCAGCAGCTTGAGGGACATCACTCGGGAGACCCAGTACTTC.